Ten or more counts support the clone carrying this T cell receptor (beta chain). These data are taken from a study of T-cell reconstitution after alpha-beta-depleted transplantation in children. Molecular barcoding with unique molecular identifiers was used for the TCRbeta library. A single record per CDR3 protein comes from TCRdb applying MiXCR to the PCR reads. The repertoire holds under 50,000 distinct CDR3 sequences, about 50% seen once, with around two fifths in the top ten. From germline, CDR1 is LGHNA and CDR2 YNFKEQ. Trimming removed 4 bases at V and 0 bases at J, with 14 bases between. The CDR3 covers 16 residues.

This TCR was sampled from a boy under two years old with SCID, due to receive a stem cell transplant. This rearrangement joins TRBV4-2 to TRBJ2-3; TRBD1 or TRBD2 may be the D gene (5 bases each). This specimen consisted of peripheral blood, obtained before TCRalphabeta/CD19-depleted stem cell transplant. CDR3 bases: TGTGCCAGCAGCCTCGGGGAAGGGGCTAGCACAGATACGCAGTATTTT. Protein: CASSLGEGASTDTQYF.